This entry concerns a single T cell receptor (beta chain). As yet, its antigen is unknown. With a much larger clone just one base away, this may be a read error. This sample is drawn from a study of blood T cells in healthy people across ages. Notes on the study in general: Fewer expanded clones and more diversity marked long-lived versus aged donors.

For the second PCR, which ran for roughly 6 to 12 cycles, a sample-barcoded 5' primer and a J-beta primer mix were used. Each CDR3 protein gets one entry after TCRdb re-called the 5' RACE reads with MiXCR. Of approximately 690,000 distinct CDR3 sequences listed, 40% to 45% were seen once; the top ten hold about 30%. The CDR3 contains 12 residues. V lost 6 bases and J 0 bases, leaving 6 bases between the germline ends. The V gene's germline CDR1 is SGHTA and CDR2 FQGNSA. The specimen was blood. The chain joins TRBV7-2 to TRBJ2-7; no reliable D call. This clonotype was obtained from a man older than 75 in good health. The CDR3 reads CASSDTSYEQYF. CDR3 bases: TGTGCCAGCAGTGATACCTCCTACGAGCAGTACTTC.